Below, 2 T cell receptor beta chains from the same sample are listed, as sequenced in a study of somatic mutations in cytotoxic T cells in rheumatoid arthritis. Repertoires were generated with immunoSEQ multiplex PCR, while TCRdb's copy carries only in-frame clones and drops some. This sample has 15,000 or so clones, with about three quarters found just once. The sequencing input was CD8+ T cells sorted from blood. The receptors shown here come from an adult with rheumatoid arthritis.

The CDR3 protein is CASSLGMAENEKLFF. In DNA form, the CDR3 reads TGTGCCAGCAGCTTAGGAATGGCAGAGAATGAAAAACTGTTTTTT. The rearrangement joins TRBV7-2 to TRBJ1-4; D call uncertain. CDR3 length equals 15 residues. In germline, CDR1 is SGHTA, CDR2 FQGNSA. Trimming cost V 1 base and J 5 bases, with 11 bases left between them.

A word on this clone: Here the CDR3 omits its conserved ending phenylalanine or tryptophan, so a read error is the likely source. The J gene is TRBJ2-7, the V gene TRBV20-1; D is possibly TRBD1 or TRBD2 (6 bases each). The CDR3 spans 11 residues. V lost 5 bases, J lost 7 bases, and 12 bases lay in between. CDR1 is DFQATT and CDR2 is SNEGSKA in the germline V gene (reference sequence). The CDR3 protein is CSADQGREQYL. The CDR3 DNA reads TGCAGTGCTGACCAGGGGAGGGAGCAGTACCTC.